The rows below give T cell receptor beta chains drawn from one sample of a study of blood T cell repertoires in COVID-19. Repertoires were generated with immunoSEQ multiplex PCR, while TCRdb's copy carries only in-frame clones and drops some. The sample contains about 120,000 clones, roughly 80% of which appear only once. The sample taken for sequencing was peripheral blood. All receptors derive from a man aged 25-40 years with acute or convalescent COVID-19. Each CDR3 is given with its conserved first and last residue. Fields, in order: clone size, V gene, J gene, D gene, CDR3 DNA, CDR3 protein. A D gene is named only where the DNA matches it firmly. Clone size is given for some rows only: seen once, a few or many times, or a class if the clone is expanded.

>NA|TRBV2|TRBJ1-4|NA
TGTGCCAGCAGTAGTCAGGGCACTAATGAAAAACTGTTTTTT
CASSSQGTNEKLFF
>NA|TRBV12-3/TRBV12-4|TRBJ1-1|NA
TGTGCCAGCAGTTGGAGGGCCACTGAAGCTTTCTTT
CASSWRATEAFF
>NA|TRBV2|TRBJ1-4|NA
TGTGCCAGCAGTGTCTGGAGCGGAGGGAATGAAAAACTGTTTTTT
CASSVWSGGNEKLFF
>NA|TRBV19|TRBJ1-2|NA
TGTGCCAGTAGTACACAGGCCACCACCGCTGGCTACACCTTC
CASSTQATTAGYTF
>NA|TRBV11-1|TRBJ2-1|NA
TGTGCCAGCAGCTCCTTCGTAGACAATCCTCACAATGAGCAGTTCTTC
CASSSFVDNPHNEQFF
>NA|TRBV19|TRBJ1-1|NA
TGTGCCAGTAGTATAGATCAGGGGCGGAACACTGAAGCTTTCTTT
CASSIDQGRNTEAFF
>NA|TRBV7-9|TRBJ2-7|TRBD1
TGTGCCAGCAGCCCCAACCCATTAATACAGGGGATCAGGCTTAGCGAGCAGTACTTC
CASSPNPLIQGIRLSEQYF
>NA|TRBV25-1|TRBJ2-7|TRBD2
TGTGCCAGCAGTGGACGGGGGGTATACTTC
CASSGRGVYF
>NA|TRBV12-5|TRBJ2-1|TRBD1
TGTGCTAGTGGTTTGGGGGACAGGGCTAAGGATGAGCAGTTCTTC
CASGLGDRAKDEQFF
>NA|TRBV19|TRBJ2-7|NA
TGTGCCAGTAGTATCGGCGGCAGCTCCTACGAGCAGTACTTC
CASSIGGSSYEQYF
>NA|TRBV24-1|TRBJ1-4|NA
TGTGCCACCTCCGGAGATGGGGAAAAACTGTTTTTT
CATSGDGEKLFF
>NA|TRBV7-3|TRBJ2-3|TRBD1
TGTGCCAGCAGCCCCCGAGGACAGGGGGGACCAGATACGCAGTATTTT
CASSPRGQGGPDTQYF
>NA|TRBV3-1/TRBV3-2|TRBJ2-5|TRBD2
TGTGCCAGCAGCCCCTTTTTCGCGACTAGCGGACAAGAGACCCAGTACTTC
CASSPFFATSGQETQYF
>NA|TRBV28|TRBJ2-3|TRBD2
TGTGCCAGCAGTTTTAGCGGGGCTAACCACCCAGATACGCAGTATTTT
CASSFSGANHPDTQYF
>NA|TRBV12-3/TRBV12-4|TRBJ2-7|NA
TGTGCCAGCAGTTCCGAGTACGAGCAGTACTTC
CASSSEYEQYF
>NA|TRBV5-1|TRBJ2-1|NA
TGCGCCAGCAGCCCCGGACACCCGTCCTACAATGAGCAGTTCTTC
CASSPGHPSYNEQFF
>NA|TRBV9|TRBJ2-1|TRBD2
TGTGCCAGCAGCGTAGCGCGACTAGCGGGGAAATACAATGAGCAGTTCTTC
CASSVARLAGKYNEQFF
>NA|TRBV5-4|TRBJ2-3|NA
TGTGCCAGCAGCGTTACTAAGGGGGGCACAGATACGCAGTATTTT
CASSVTKGGTDTQYF
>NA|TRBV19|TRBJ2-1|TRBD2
TGTGCCAGTAGGGAGACTAGCGGGAACGATGAGCAGTTCTTC
CASRETSGNDEQFF
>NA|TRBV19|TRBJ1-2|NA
TGTGCCAGTTCCCGGGGTTATGGCTACACCTTC
CASSRGYGYTF
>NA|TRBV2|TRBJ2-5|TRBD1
TGTGCCAGCAGTCAGGACAGGGGGCGAGAGACCCAGTACTTC
CASSQDRGRETQYF
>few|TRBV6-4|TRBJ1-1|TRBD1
TGTGCCAGCAGTGACTCGAGGGACAGGGAGGGGAACACTGAAGCTTTCTTT
CASSDSRDREGNTEAFF
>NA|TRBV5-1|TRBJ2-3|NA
TGCGCCAGCAGCGGGGCTCGGGGACTCACAGATACGCAGTATTTT
CASSGARGLTDTQYF
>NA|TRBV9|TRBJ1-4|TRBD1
TGTGCCAGCAGCGCGGGACAGGCGACTAATGAAAAACTGTTTTTT
CASSAGQATNEKLFF
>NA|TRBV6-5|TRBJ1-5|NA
TGTGCCAGCAGTAACGGGGGGAATCAGCCCCAGCATTTT
CASSNGGNQPQHF
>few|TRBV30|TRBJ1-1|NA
TGTGCCTGGATTCGGAACACTGAAGCTTTCTTT
CAWIRNTEAFF
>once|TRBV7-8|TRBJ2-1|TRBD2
TGTGCCAGCAGCCTGTATCCGGGACTAGTTAGCAATGAGCAGTTCTTC
CASSLYPGLVSNEQFF
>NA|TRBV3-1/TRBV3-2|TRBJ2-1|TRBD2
TGTGCCAGCAGCCCACTAGCCCTTGGACTAGCGGCCAACAATGAGCAGTTCTTC
CASSPLALGLAANNEQFF
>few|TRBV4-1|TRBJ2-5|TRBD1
TGCGCCAGCAGCCAGAAGACAGGGGAGTACGAGACCCAGTACTTC
CASSQKTGEYETQYF
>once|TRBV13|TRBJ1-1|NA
TGTGCCAGCAGCTTAGGTGGGGAGATGAACACTGAAGCTTTCTTT
CASSLGGEMNTEAFF
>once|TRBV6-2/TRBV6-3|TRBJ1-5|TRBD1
TGTGCCAGCAGTCACTTACGAACAGGGGGAGGCAATCAGCCCCAGCATTTT
CASSHLRTGGGNQPQHF
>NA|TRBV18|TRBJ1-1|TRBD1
TGTGCCAGCTCACCTCAGACAGGGGTAGGAACGAGAACTGAAGCTTTCTTT
CASSPQTGVGTRTEAFF
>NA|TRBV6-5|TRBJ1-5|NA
TGTGCCAGCAGTTACTTGTCGGAGAGTAGCAATCAGCCCCAGCATTTT
CASSYLSESSNQPQHF
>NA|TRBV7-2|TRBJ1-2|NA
TGTGCCAGCAGCTTAGGGTTATCGTCAGGTACTAACTATGGCTACACCTTC
CASSLGLSSGTNYGYTF
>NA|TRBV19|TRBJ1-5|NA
TGTGCCAGTATGACAGTCAATAGCAATCAGCCCCAGCATTTT
CASMTVNSNQPQHF
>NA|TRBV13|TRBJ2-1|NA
TGTGCCAGCAGCTTAGCTTACAATGAGCAGTTCTTC
CASSLAYNEQFF
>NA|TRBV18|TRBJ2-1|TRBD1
TGTGCCAGCTCATCCGGACAGGGTCTCAGCTCCTACAATGAGCAGTTCTTC
CASSSGQGLSSYNEQFF
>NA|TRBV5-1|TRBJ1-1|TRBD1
TGCGCCAGCAGTCCCGGGACAGGGCAGACGAACACTGAAGCTTTCTTT
CASSPGTGQTNTEAFF
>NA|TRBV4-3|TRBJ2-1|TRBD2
TGCGCCAGCAGCCAAGAACTAGCGGGGGGTCAGCAGTTCTTC
CASSQELAGGQQFF
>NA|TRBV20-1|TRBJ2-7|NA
TGCAGTGCTAGAGATAACGAGCAGTACTTC
CSARDNEQYF
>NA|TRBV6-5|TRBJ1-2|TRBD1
TGTGCCAGCAGTTGGGACAGGGGGTATGGCTACACCTTC
CASSWDRGYGYTF